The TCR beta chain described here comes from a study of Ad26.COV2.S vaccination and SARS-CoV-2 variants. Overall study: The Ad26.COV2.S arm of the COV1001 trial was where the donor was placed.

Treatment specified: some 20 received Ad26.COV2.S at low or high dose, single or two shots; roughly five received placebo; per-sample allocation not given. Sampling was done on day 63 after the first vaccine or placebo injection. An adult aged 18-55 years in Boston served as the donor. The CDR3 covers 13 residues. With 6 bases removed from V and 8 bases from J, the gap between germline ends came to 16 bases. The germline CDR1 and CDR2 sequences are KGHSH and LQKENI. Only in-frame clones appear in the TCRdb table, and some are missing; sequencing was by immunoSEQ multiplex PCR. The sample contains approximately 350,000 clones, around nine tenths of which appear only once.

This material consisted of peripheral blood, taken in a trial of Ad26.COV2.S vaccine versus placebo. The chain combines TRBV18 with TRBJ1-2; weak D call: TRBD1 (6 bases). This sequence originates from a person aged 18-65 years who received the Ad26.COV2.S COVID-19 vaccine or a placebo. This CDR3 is CASSSTGEDGYTF. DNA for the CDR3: TGTGCCAGCTCTTCGACAGGAGAGGACGGCTACACCTTC.